These T cell receptor beta chains were read from a single sample in a study of blood T cells in healthy people across ages. Using its own MiXCR run on the 5' RACE reads, TCRdb lists one record per CDR3 protein. Of around 1,500,000 distinct CDR3 sequences listed, approximately 40% are singletons. Sequencing was carried out using blood. The receptors were sampled from a woman younger than 35 in good health. Each CDR3 is given with its conserved first and last residue. D genes are given only for firm matches. Size tells how often a clone was seen (once, few, many) or the class of an expanded clone, and some rows leave it out.

D: .; size: .; J: TRBJ2-7; V: TRBV6-1; CDR3: CASSEVGSRQYF
D: TRBD2; size: few; J: TRBJ2-1; V: TRBV3-1; CDR3: CASSLGLEDYNEQFF
D: TRBD2; size: .; J: TRBJ2-2; V: TRBV20-1; CDR3: CSAGSSGGQTGELFF
D: .; size: .; J: TRBJ1-2; V: TRBV6-5; CDR3: CASSYEPAGGQGGYTF
D: .; size: .; J: TRBJ1-1; V: TRBV20-1; CDR3: CSARVSNTGAFF
D: TRBD2; size: .; J: TRBJ2-5; V: TRBV20-1; CDR3: CSASRPLGGAIGEQYF
D: TRBD2; size: .; J: TRBJ2-7; V: TRBV12-3/TRBV12-4; CDR3: CASSRPRGMSSYEQYF
D: TRBD2; size: few; J: TRBJ2-3; V: TRBV20-1; CDR3: CSARVDRTSGGDTQYF
D: .; size: .; J: TRBJ1-5; V: TRBV20-1; CDR3: CSAAGVEQPQHF
D: .; size: .; J: TRBJ2-6; V: TRBV10-3; CDR3: CAISEAGGANVLTF
D: TRBD1; size: few; J: TRBJ2-1; V: TRBV29-1; CDR3: CSVSGQNTYNEQFF
D: .; size: many; J: TRBJ2-4; V: TRBV2; CDR3: CASSERFLAKNIQYF
D: .; size: .; J: TRBJ2-2; V: TRBV5-1; CDR3: CASSSRTGGTGELFF
D: .; size: .; J: TRBJ1-1; V: TRBV20-1; CDR3: CSAPSSGGEGWNTEAFF
D: .; size: .; J: TRBJ2-7; V: TRBV14; CDR3: CASSQDRRVKGDEQYF
D: TRBD2; size: .; J: TRBJ2-7; V: TRBV2; CDR3: CASSELGSGIDEQYF
D: .; size: few; J: TRBJ2-5; V: TRBV21-1; CDR3: CASSKKGGETQYF
D: .; size: .; J: TRBJ2-4; V: TRBV6-5; CDR3: CASSGGRGWQYF
D: .; size: .; J: TRBJ1-2; V: TRBV20-1; CDR3: CSAREAAGKDGYTF
D: .; size: few; J: TRBJ2-3; V: TRBV7-9; CDR3: CASSSSGSERDTQYF
D: .; size: .; J: TRBJ1-2; V: TRBV12-3/TRBV12-4; CDR3: CASSLAGVLNYGYTF
D: .; size: .; J: TRBJ2-4; V: TRBV20-1; CDR3: CSADGGTIAKNIQYF
D: .; size: .; J: TRBJ2-7; V: TRBV27; CDR3: CASSFRLAGYYEQYF
D: TRBD1; size: .; J: TRBJ1-1; V: TRBV12-3/TRBV12-4; CDR3: CASGTGARNTEAFF
D: .; size: once; J: TRBJ2-1; V: TRBV7-9; CDR3: CASSPPGGQEQFF
D: TRBD1; size: .; J: TRBJ2-7; V: TRBV20-1; CDR3: CSARDERDRGSIYSYEQYF
D: .; size: .; J: TRBJ2-1; V: TRBV6-5; CDR3: CASSAGSWFEQFF
D: TRBD1; size: .; J: TRBJ1-2; V: TRBV28; CDR3: CASSLWDRTNYGYTF
D: .; size: few; J: TRBJ2-5; V: TRBV5-1; CDR3: CASSLGHAGTQETQYF
D: .; size: .; J: TRBJ2-5; V: TRBV28; CDR3: CASSSPDSRETQYF
D: .; size: .; J: TRBJ2-4; V: TRBV5-1; CDR3: CASSSFQGGLAKNIQYF
D: TRBD1; size: .; J: TRBJ2-1; V: TRBV28; CDR3: CASFHPQGAGEQFF
D: .; size: few; J: TRBJ1-2; V: TRBV7-8; CDR3: CASSLARAYGYTF
D: .; size: once; J: TRBJ2-1; V: TRBV5-1; CDR3: CASSAGQISYNEQFF
D: TRBD1; size: .; J: TRBJ1-2; V: TRBV20-1; CDR3: CSAGGTGLGYGYTF
D: .; size: many; J: TRBJ2-5; V: TRBV20-1; CDR3: CSARGASVETQYF
D: .; size: .; J: TRBJ1-2; V: TRBV29-1; CDR3: CSVDNPFGGAGNYGYTF
D: .; size: few; J: TRBJ2-5; V: TRBV29-1; CDR3: CSVLWAVRTQETQYF
D: .; size: few; J: TRBJ2-7; V: TRBV7-2; CDR3: CASSIKTLSYEQYF
D: TRBD2; size: few; J: TRBJ2-3; V: TRBV7-2; CDR3: CASSFLYGGATDTQYF
D: .; size: .; J: TRBJ2-5; V: TRBV6-5; CDR3: CASSYRSGETQYF
D: .; size: .; J: TRBJ2-7; V: TRBV4-2; CDR3: CASSLPLIASSSYEQYF
D: .; size: .; J: TRBJ2-1; V: TRBV7-7; CDR3: CASSLKRGPRNEQFF
D: .; size: .; J: TRBJ2-6; V: TRBV2; CDR3: CASINRASGANVLTF
D: .; size: few; J: TRBJ2-4; V: TRBV20-1; CDR3: CSASREWGGLAIQYF
D: .; size: few; J: TRBJ2-3; V: TRBV20-1; CDR3: CSAPRPGTDTQYF
D: TRBD1; size: .; J: .; V: TRBV28; CDR3: CASSSGDRVWDQFF